These 27 T cell receptor beta chains came from one sample sequenced in a study of early T cells in non-severe SARS-CoV-2 infection (dated by TCRdb to the early 2020s). Library method: 5' RACE. The instrument given in TCRdb is NextSeq 500. The public reads were run again by TCRdb, first through fastp at Q25 and then through MiXCR, and only productive beta chains were kept. For every CDR3 protein sequence, its rows merge into one entry that carries the most common genes and DNA. The sample table shows roughly 100,000 distinct CDR3 sequences, and less than 15% are seen once. The ten top clones hold 5% to 8% of the sample. The sample was whole blood. Receptors originate from an adult who was a healthcare worker with PCR-confirmed SARS-CoV-2 infection or an uninfected control (not recorded which).

The genes are TRBV29-1 and TRBJ2-3, with a weak D call TRBD2 (6 bases). The CDR3 totals 14 residues. V lost 6 bases to trimming and J lost 0 bases, with 13 bases between them. Germline CDR1 and CDR2: SQVTM and ANQGSEA. The DNA of the CDR3 is TGCAGCGTAGGGGCTGGAGGGAGCACAGATACGCAGTATTTT. As protein: CSVGAGGSTDTQYF.

This clonotype appeared many times. The rearrangement uses TRBV7-9 and TRBJ2-1, with TRBD1 as a possible D gene (5 bases). CDR3 length equals 12 residues. From germline, CDR1 is SEHNR and CDR2 FQNEAQ (reference sequence). The V and J ends lost 6 bases and 6 bases respectively, with 9 bases between them. The CDR3 loop reads CASRLRVNEQFF. The CDR3 DNA reads TGTGCCAGCAGACTCAGGGTCAATGAGCAGTTCTTC.

This clonotype was detected only a few times. The gene calls are TRBV6-2 or TRBV6-3 and TRBJ2-1; 8 bases line up with TRBD1. The CDR3 is made up of 15 amino acids. The junction had 9 bases not matched to a gene; V was cut back by 11 bases and J by 0 bases. CDR1 is MNHEY and CDR2 is SVGEGT in the germline V gene. The CDR3 DNA sequence: TGTGCCTCTCAGGGGGCTGGGAGCTCCTACAATGAGCAGTTCTTC. Residues: CASQGAGSSYNEQFF.

This rearrangement joins TRBV5-1 to TRBJ2-7, with D possibly being TRBD1 (5 bases). V lost 3 bases, J lost 5 bases, and 15 bases lay in between. Looked up from germline, CDR1 is SGHRS and CDR2 is YFSETQ. The CDR3 runs 14 residues. CDR3: CASSSVQGSDEQYF. Here the CDR3 DNA reads TGCGCCAGCAGCTCGGTCCAGGGCAGTGACGAGCAGTACTTC.

This clonotype was seen many times. One end of the junction fails to match germline, which may point to a read error. This chain joins TRBV11-2 and TRBJ2-7; TRBD1 aligns across 12 bases. Germline V gene data show CDR1 as SGHAT and CDR2 as FQNNGV. This CDR3 spans 13 amino acids. The CDR3 nucleotides read TGTGCCAGCAGCTCCACCGGGACAGGGGGCTCTAACTTC. This translates into CASSSTGTGGSNF.

The chain employs TRBV7-2 and TRBJ2-7, with D uncertain. Germline V gene lookup returns CDR1 SGHTA and CDR2 FQGNSA. V was pared by 4 bases and J by 2 bases, with 9 bases between. The CDR3 sequence is 13 residues long. The CDR3 here is CASSSYRTYEQYF. The CDR3 DNA is TGTGCCAGCAGCTCCTATCGAACCTACGAGCAGTACTTC.

This clonotype was counted at least ten times. The chain employs TRBV18 and TRBJ2-1; 16 positions match TRBD2. V lost 2 bases and J lost 14; bases outside the gene matches: 3. Germline CDR1 reads KGHSH; CDR2 reads LQKENI. CDR3 length: 14 amino acids. CDR3 residues: CASSPGTSGREEFF. In DNA, the CDR3 is TGTGCCAGCTCACCAGGGACTAGCGGGAGGGAGGAGTTCTTC.

The chain links TRBV29-1 to TRBJ2-1; D possibly corresponds to TRBD2 (5 bases). Trimming stripped 7 bases from V and 7 bases from J, with 20 bases between. The germline V gene encodes CDR1 SQVTM and CDR2 ANQGSEA. This CDR3 contains 14 residues. In nucleotides, the CDR3 is TGCAGCGCCCGGACTTGGAACGCATATAATGAGCAGTTCTTC. Protein sequence: CSARTWNAYNEQFF.

This clonotype was counted many times. The chain is built from TRBV7-2 and TRBJ2-1; possibly TRBD2 for D (5 bases). The germline CDR1 and CDR2 sequences are SGHTA and FQGNSA. The CDR3 covers 14 residues. Trimming removed 5 bases from V and 9 bases from J, with 17 bases in between. CDR3 region: CASSPRAGVGEQFF. In DNA form, the CDR3 reads TGTGCCAGCAGCCCGCGGGCCGGGGTGGGTGAGCAGTTCTTC.

The chain links TRBV29-1 to TRBJ2-7; TRBD1 aligns across 9 bases. Germline assignment: CDR1 SQVTM and CDR2 ANQGSEA. Trimming at V came to 7 bases and at J to 6 bases, leaving 4 bases not matched to a gene. CDR3 length: 11 amino acids. In DNA, the CDR3 is TGCAGCGGCACGACAGGGGGCGAGCAGTACTTC. The encoded protein is CSGTTGGEQYF.

This clonotype has at least ten counts. This CDR3 reads CASSFHGIDVNEQFF. The CDR3 coding sequence is TGTGCCAGCAGTTTTCACGGGATAGACGTTAATGAGCAGTTCTTC. This rearrangement joins TRBV12-3 or TRBV12-4 to TRBJ2-1; perhaps TRBD2 as D (5 bases). This CDR3 contains 15 residues. V was shortened by 3 bases and J by 7 bases, with 16 bases between the two germline ends.

The gene calls are TRBV2 and TRBJ2-1, with a tentative D call TRBD2 (6 bases). V lost 3 bases to trimming and J lost 3 bases, with 12 bases between them. The length of the CDR3 is 15 residues. Per germline, CDR1 SNHLY and CDR2 FYNNEI. CDR3 residues: CASSDREFDYNEQFF. The CDR3 region has the DNA TGTGCCAGCAGTGATCGGGAGTTTGACTACAATGAGCAGTTCTTC.

This clonotype was seen a handful of times. The gene calls are TRBV28 and TRBJ1-6; a weak D match, TRBD1 (6 bases). V was pared by 10 bases and J by 5 bases, with 15 bases between. The CDR3 consists of 14 residues. Germline V lookup: CDR1 MDHEN, CDR2 SYDVKM. The CDR3 DNA sequence: TGTGCCACACAGGGCCCGGGACATAATTCACCCCTCCACTTT. Encoded protein: CATQGPGHNSPLHF.

The V gene is TRBV29-1, the J gene TRBJ1-1; D is possibly TRBD1 (5 bases). V lost 5 bases, J lost 2 bases, and 12 bases lay in between. Looked up from germline, CDR1 is SQVTM and CDR2 is ANQGSEA. There are 13 residues in the CDR3. The CDR3 DNA reads TGCAGCGTTTTGGGACGGAGAAACACTGAAGCTTTCTTT. It is translated as CSVLGRRNTEAFF.

This clonotype was seen a handful of times. The chain couples TRBV7-9 to TRBJ2-3; TRBD1 agrees at 7 bases. V was clipped by 5 bases and J by 3 bases; unmatched bases: 8. The CDR3 loop spans 15 amino acids. The germline CDR1 and CDR2 sequences are SEHNR and FQNEAQ (reference sequence). This CDR3 reads CASSLGQAQTDTQYF. Written as DNA, the CDR3 is TGTGCCAGCAGCCTCGGACAGGCACAAACAGATACGCAGTATTTT.

This clonotype was picked up many times. The CDR3, as DNA: TGTGCCAGCTCGGGACTAGTCGACACCGGGGAGCTGTTTTTT. It translates to CASSGLVDTGELFF. The chain employs TRBV2 and TRBJ2-2; 8 bases align to TRBD2. This CDR3 is built from 14 residues. The V gene's germline CDR1 is SNHLY and CDR2 FYNNEI. J was trimmed by 3 bases and V by 8 bases; bases with no gene match: 5.

This clonotype was counted ten times or more. This chain joins TRBV20-1 and TRBJ2-1; tentative D call: TRBD2 (6 bases). The CDR3 consists of 15 residues. Trimming left V 3 bases short and J 6 bases short, with 18 bases between. Germline CDR1 is DFQATT and CDR2 is SNEGSKA (reference sequence). The CDR3 bases are TGCAGTGCTAGGACCCCAAGGGCGGGAAGCAATGAGCAGTTCTTC. Residues: CSARTPRAGSNEQFF.

The chain couples TRBV18 to TRBJ2-6, with no clear D. Trimming took off 3 bases at V and 0 bases at J, with 6 bases between the two ends. The CDR3 length is 15 residues. Germline CDR1 is KGHSH and CDR2 is LQKENI. The CDR3 DNA reads TGTGCCAGCTCACCTCCCCTCTCTGGGGCCAACGTCCTGACTTTC. This encodes CASSPPLSGANVLTF.

This clonotype has just a few counts. V usage is TRBV4-1 and J usage is TRBJ1-6; D gene uncertain. V was shortened by 0 bases and J by 9 bases, with 12 bases between the two germline ends. The germline V gene encodes CDR1 MGHRA and CDR2 YSYEKL. The CDR3 runs 15 residues. The CDR3 nucleotides are TGCGCCAGCAGCCAAGAAGGTCACGAGGGTTCACCCCTCCACTTT. It specifies CASSQEGHEGSPLHF.

This clonotype was counted a few times. This sequence joins TRBV7-2 and TRBJ2-4; perhaps TRBD2 as D (5 bases). CDR3 length equals 15 residues. Trimming took off 2 bases at V and 8 bases at J, with 16 bases between the two ends. CDR1 is SGHTA, CDR2 FQGNSA, per germline. The CDR3 sequence: CASSLLTPGRDIQYF. The CDR3 DNA reads as TGTGCCAGCAGCTTATTGACACCTGGGCGGGACATTCAGTACTTC.

This clonotype was observed a handful of times. The chain couples TRBV28 to TRBJ2-7, with D uncertain. CDR1 and CDR2 (germline): MDHEN, SYDVKM. The CDR3 covers 13 residues. With 6 bases removed from V and 6 bases from J, the gap between germline ends came to 15 bases. CDR3 region: CASSPPNVGEQYF. The CDR3 nucleotides read TGTGCCAGCAGCCCTCCTAACGTAGGCGAGCAGTACTTC.

The chain is built from TRBV28 and TRBJ1-2; no reliable D call. This CDR3 has 15 residues. CDR1 and CDR2 (germline): MDHEN, SYDVKM. Trimming cost V 5 bases and J 8 bases, with 21 bases left between them. CDR3 region: CASSPLLSQPRGYTF. As DNA, the CDR3 is TGTGCCAGCAGTCCCCTCTTGTCCCAGCCTCGCGGCTACACCTTC.

The sample holds a few counts of this clonotype. The chain employs TRBV7-2 and TRBJ2-5; 7 bases map to TRBD1. The germline gives CDR1 SGHTA, CDR2 FQGNSA. CDR3 length equals 15 residues. V shed 4 bases and J 3 bases; nucleotides not matched to a gene: 8. The CDR3 loop reads CASSSAGTAKETQYF. The DNA of the CDR3 is TGTGCCAGCAGCTCAGCCGGGACAGCAAAAGAGACCCAGTACTTC.

This chain joins TRBV20-1 and TRBJ2-7, with a tentative D call TRBD2 (5 bases). The CDR3 runs 14 residues. CDR1 and CDR2 from the germline V gene are DFQATT and SNEGSKA (reference sequence). V lost 3 bases and J lost 2, with 14 bases in between. The DNA for the CDR3 is TGCAGTGCTAGCATCCGGGAAAGAACCTACGAGCAGTACTTC. This codes for CSASIRERTYEQYF.

This clonotype was recorded many times. The chain uses TRBV5-4 and TRBJ2-1, with D uncertain. CDR1 is SGHNT, CDR2 YYREEE, per germline (reference sequence). V dropped 5 bases and J dropped 4 bases, with 7 bases sitting between them. The CDR3 runs to 12 residues. CDR3 in amino acids: CASRDEYNEQFF. Written as DNA, the CDR3 is TGTGCCAGCAGGGATGAATACAATGAGCAGTTCTTC.

This clonotype was counted many times. The V and J genes are TRBV20-1 and TRBJ1-2, with TRBD1 matching 7 bases. Germline trimming cut 6 bases from V and 1 base from J; bases unmatched to any gene: 17. Per the germline V gene, CDR1 is DFQATT and CDR2 is SNEGSKA (reference sequence). The CDR3 is 17 residues long. CDR3 in amino acids: CSATNRGQRTRNYGYTF. Here the CDR3 DNA reads TGCAGTGCCACAAATCGGGGACAGAGAACCCGTAACTATGGCTACACCTTC.

Many counts were recorded for this clonotype. V usage is TRBV10-3 and J usage is TRBJ2-3; D is undetermined. The CDR3 runs 12 residues. V dropped 7 bases and J dropped 2 bases, with 7 bases sitting between them. The germline gives CDR1 ENHRY, CDR2 SYGVKD. The CDR3 DNA sequence: TGTGCCATCAAAGACGCCACAGATACGCAGTATTTT. Protein: CAIKDATDTQYF.